This T cell receptor beta chain was identified in a study of identical twins. Study-wide results and caveats: The abundant beta clonotypes from cord blood had fewer insertions, and memory repertoires had none of this. Invariant MAIT and iNKT cells may have partly biased zero-insertion analyses. Out-of-frame alpha sequences common to twins exhibited a surplus of low generation probability.

Unmatched junction bases numbered 7, after V lost 5 bases and J lost 3 bases. The length of the CDR3 is 15 residues. Germline CDR1 and CDR2: MDHEN and SYDVKM. This clonotype has at least ten counts. Its antigen is unknown. Each CDR3 protein is one row after TCRdb ran MiXCR on the 5' RACE reads. The table has 240,000 or so distinct CDR3 sequences, about 10% seen once; the top ten hold about a tenth. The chain couples TRBV28 to TRBJ2-1, with 7 bases lining up with TRBD1. This receptor was obtained from a man aged 45-60 years in good health. Sequencing used memory T cells sorted from blood. CDR3 residues: CASSGQDRYYNEQFF. In DNA, the CDR3 is TGTGCCAGCAGTGGCCAGGACAGGTACTACAATGAGCAGTTCTTC.